The 18 T cell receptor beta chains below all came from one sample that was sequenced in a study of Graves' ophthalmopathy and Graves' hyperthyroidism. RNA transcripts were the template, and TCR beta CDR3 regions were amplified from them. HTBI primers were used in a first-round RT-PCR, which preceded a second-round multiplex PCR. TCRdb independently ran MiXCR on the multiplex PCR reads; one entry per CDR3 protein. The sample lists about 380,000 distinct CDR3 sequences; 15% to 17% were seen once. Sequencing was carried out using peripheral blood. The receptors stem from a woman under 30 with stable Graves' hyperthyroidism.

This clonotype was picked up many times. V and J are TRBV7-8 and TRBJ1-6; D call uncertain. Germline CDR1 and CDR2: SGHVS and FQNEAQ. Between the trimmed V and J ends, which lost 2 bases and 6 bases, there was a span of 8 bases. The CDR3 loop spans 14 amino acids. The CDR3 bases are TGTGCCAGCAGCTTATCCGGCGGTAATTCACCCCTCCACTTT. Protein product: CASSLSGGNSPLHF.

To note about this clonotype: Possible read error: a much larger clone is one base away. The chain joins TRBV19 to TRBJ1-2; a weak D match, TRBD1 (5 bases). Germline V CDR1 and CDR2: LNHDA, SQIVND (reference sequence). This CDR3 comprises 11 residues. V lost 10 bases to trimming and J lost 8 bases, with 14 bases between them. This CDR3 is CAIVREGGYTF. CDR3 nucleotides: TGTGCCATTGTCAGGGAGGGAGGCTACACCTTC.

This clonotype was picked up many times. CDR3 nucleotide sequence: TGTGCCAGCAGCCGATGGACGCAGAGCGGAAACACCATATATTTT. This codes for CASSRWTQSGNTIYF. The chain carries TRBV7-2 and TRBJ1-3; D uncertain. Trimming left V 5 bases short and J 4 bases short, with 15 bases between. The CDR3 length is 15 residues. The V gene's germline CDR1 is SGHTA and CDR2 FQGNSA.

This clonotype was picked up many times. The V call is TRBV7-6, the J call TRBJ1-1; D not certain. This CDR3 region has 13 residues. V shed 1 base and J shed 4 bases, with 7 bases lying between them. The germline CDR1 and CDR2 sequences are SGHVS and FNYEAQ. The CDR3 loop is CASSLGWGTEAFF. The DNA for the CDR3 is TGTGCCAGCAGCTTAGGTTGGGGCACTGAAGCTTTCTTT.

As concerns this clonotype: Given a much more abundant clone one base away, this may be a read error. The CDR3 coding sequence is TGTGCCACCAGCAGGGGAGGGACAAACACTGAAGCTTGCTTT. It is translated as CATSRGGTNTEACF. The chain uses TRBV15 and TRBJ1-1; D may be TRBD1 (6 bases). The CDR3 runs 14 residues. Germline CDR1 is LNHNV and CDR2 is YYDKDF (reference sequence). Combining the CDR3 with reference TRBV15 and TRBJ1-1 gives the whole variable domain DAMVIQNPRYQVTQFGKPVTLSCSQTLNHNVMYWYQQKSSQAPKLLFHYYDKDFNNEADTPDNFQSRRPNTSFCFLDIRSPGLGDTAMYLCATSRGGTNTEACFGQGTRLTVV.

This clonotype appeared many times. The CDR3 DNA is TGTGCCAGCATCCAATCAGGTGGGAGTCAGCCCCAGCATTTT. The encoded protein is CASIQSGGSQPQHF. This chain joins TRBV2 and TRBJ1-5; D gene uncertain. The V gene lost 7 bases and the J gene lost 6 bases, with 16 bases spanning the gap. CDR3 length: 14 amino acids. Germline V CDR1 and CDR2: SNHLY, FYNNEI.

This clonotype was counted ten times or more. The chain recombines TRBV7-6 with TRBJ2-7; 7 bases match TRBD2. CDR1 and CDR2 from the germline V gene are SGHVS and FNYEAQ. The length of the CDR3 is 14 residues. V trimming: 5 bases; J trimming: 2 bases; junction bases outside the gene matches: 6. The CDR3 sequence is CASSRTGGPYEQYF. The CDR3 nucleotides read TGTGCCAGCAGCAGGACGGGGGGTCCCTACGAGCAGTACTTC. The complete variable domain, with remaining parts taken from reference TRBV7-6 and TRBJ2-7, reads GAGVSQSPRYKVTKRGQDVALRCDPISGHVSLYWYRQALGQGPEFLTYFNYEAQQDKSGLPNDRFSAERPEGSISTLTIQRTEQRDSAMYRCASSRTGGPYEQYFGPGTRLTVT.

The V call is TRBV12-3 or TRBV12-4, the J call TRBJ2-7, with a possible D match to TRBD2 (6 bases). Trimming shortened V by 6 bases and J by 6 bases, and 12 bases separated the two germline ends. The CDR3 loop spans 12 amino acids. The CDR3: CASSPWRGEQYF. As DNA, the CDR3 is TGTGCCAGCAGCCCGTGGAGGGGCGAGCAGTACTTC.

This clonotype was picked up a small number of times. The chain couples TRBV9 to TRBJ1-3; TRBD1 might be the D (5 bases). The CDR3 length is 19 residues. Deletions cut 4 bases from V and 0 bases from J, with 23 bases between. CDR1 and CDR2 from the germline V gene are SGDLS and YYNGEE. CDR3 bases: TGTGCCAGCAGCTCAAAACCGGGACGGAGTTTAAGCTCTGGAAACACCATATATTTT. Its protein product is CASSSKPGRSLSSGNTIYF.

This clonotype has a count of ten or more. V and J are TRBV11-3 and TRBJ2-5; a possible D gene is TRBD1 (5 bases). V was trimmed by 8 bases and J by 0 bases, leaving 13 bases between them. Germline V CDR1 and CDR2: SGHNT, YENEEA. The CDR3 is made up of 14 amino acids. CDR3 DNA: TGTGCCAGCGCCAAACAGGCGTACCAAGAGACCCAGTACTTC. Translation: CASAKQAYQETQYF.

The chain couples TRBV6-1 to TRBJ2-7; possible D gene TRBD2, 6 bases. Trimming left V 8 bases short and J 1 base short, with 6 bases between. CDR1 and CDR2 (germline): MNHNS, SASEGT. The CDR3 is made up of 11 amino acids. The CDR3 is CASRGSYEQYV. In nucleotides, the CDR3 is TGTGCCAGCCGGGGGTCCTACGAGCAGTACGTC.

In its sample, this clonotype was seen many times. This chain joins TRBV6-1 and TRBJ2-7, with TRBD2 matching 8 bases. Germline V gene lookup returns CDR1 MNHNS and CDR2 SASEGT. This CDR3 comprises 13 residues. With 6 bases clipped from V and 5 bases from J, the junction kept 6 bases outside the gene matches. DNA for the CDR3: TGTGCCAGCAGCCGCCGGCGGGGGGACGAGCAGTACTTC. This gives the protein CASSRRRGDEQYF.

This clonotype appeared many times. The rearrangement joins TRBV24-1 to TRBJ1-5; weak D call: TRBD1 (5 bases). The CDR3 spans 14 residues. The germline V and J ends were trimmed by 4 bases and 5 bases, with 11 bases remaining between them. Germline values: CDR1 KGHDR, CDR2 SFDVKD. CDR3 in DNA: TGTGCCACCAGTGAACGGGGGATGCATCAGCCCCAGCATTTT. Translated, it gives CATSERGMHQPQHF.

This clonotype was detected ten times or more. Possible read error: a much larger clone is one base away. This chain links TRBV6-1 with TRBJ1-1, with unresolved D. The CDR3 totals 13 residues. CDR1 and CDR2 (germline): MNHNS, SASEGT. CDR3 in amino acids: CASRTKTNAEAFF. CDR3 coding DNA: TGTGCCAGCAGGACAAAAACGAACGCTGAAGCTTTCTTT.

This clonotype was counted at least ten times. The chain recombines TRBV11-2 with TRBJ1-5; D might be TRBD1 (5 bases). Germline V CDR1 and CDR2: SGHAT, FQNNGV. Trimming took off 5 bases at V and 3 bases at J, with 20 bases between the two ends. The CDR3 runs 17 residues. The CDR3 DNA sequence: TGTGCCAGCAGCCCTATCCCAGGGCGGGGATTCAATCAGCCCCAGCATTTT. Its protein product is CASSPIPGRGFNQPQHF.

The table lists this clonotype with many counts. This rearrangement joins TRBV12-3 or TRBV12-4 to TRBJ2-7, with D maybe TRBD2 (6 bases). Trimming took 5 bases from V and 6 from J, leaving 20 bases between them. The CDR3 spans 15 residues. CDR3: CASSLRRGFVSEQYF. CDR3 bases: TGTGCCAGCAGTCTTCGGAGGGGTTTCGTCTCCGAGCAGTACTTC.

This clonotype was seen repeatedly, ten times or more. V usage is TRBV19 and J usage is TRBJ1-2, with D perhaps TRBD1 (5 bases). The CDR3 length is 14 residues. The germline gives CDR1 LNHDA, CDR2 SQIVND (reference sequence). V was pared by 3 bases and J by 2 bases, with 10 bases between. The CDR3 reads CASSIRDPNYGYTF. The CDR3 DNA follows: TGTGCCAGTAGTATTCGGGACCCAAACTATGGCTACACCTTC.

This clonotype has ten or more counts. A junction end diverges from the germline sequence, so it may reflect a read error. The chain uses TRBV4-3 and TRBJ1-2; D gene ambiguous. Germline CDR1 is LGHNA and CDR2 is YSLEER. CDR3 length equals 9 residues. The CDR3 bases are TGCGCCAGCAGCCAAGTTCACTACTGG. It yields the protein CASSQVHYW.